These T cell receptor beta chains were read from a single sample in a study of cytomegalovirus exposure and HLA in healthy donors. This table comes from immunoSEQ multiplex PCR, and its TCRdb copy is limited to in-frame clones, with some not included. The sample records 140,000 or so clones, about 70% being singletons. The sample was PBMCs. These receptors all come from a woman aged 40-49 years in good health and CMV-seronegative. Both conserved end residues are part of each CDR3. The D gene is left open where the match is weak. Clone sizes are given selectively: once, few, many, or a class where the clone is expanded.

NA	TRBV6-1	TRBJ1-1	few	CASSGQRWNTEAFF	TGTGCCAGCAGTGGTCAACGGTGGAACACTGAAGCTTTCTTT
NA	TRBV5-1	TRBJ2-7	NA	CASSSGRGEQYF	TGCGCCAGCAGCTCGGGTAGGGGTGAGCAGTACTTC
NA	TRBV9	TRBJ2-7	NA	CASSVGGTGLYEQYF	TGTGCCAGCAGCGTAGGCGGGACGGGGCTTTACGAGCAGTACTTC
NA	TRBV5-1	TRBJ1-4	NA	CASSFPGSEKLFF	TGCGCCAGCAGCTTTCCGGGGAGTGAAAAACTGTTTTTT
TRBD1	TRBV14	TRBJ2-1	NA	CASSQEQGAYNEQFF	TGTGCCAGCAGCCAAGAACAGGGGGCCTACAATGAGCAGTTCTTC
NA	TRBV6-5	TRBJ1-6	NA	CASSYRFSPLHF	TGTGCCAGCAGTTACCGGTTTTCACCCCTCCACTTT
NA	TRBV2	TRBJ1-4	NA	CASSGEEKLFF	TGTGCCAGCAGTGGGGAGGAGAAACTGTTTTTT
NA	TRBV7-9	TRBJ1-3	NA	CASSSRSPISGNTIYF	TGTGCCAGCAGCTCTAGGTCCCCAATCTCTGGAAACACCATATATTTT
NA	TRBV5-1	TRBJ1-6	NA	CASSLRGPERSPLHF	TGCGCCAGCAGCTTGCGCGGCCCGGAAAGGTCACCCCTCCACTTT
NA	TRBV2	TRBJ2-7	NA	CASSDPGKQYF	TGTGCCAGCAGTGACCCGGGAAAGCAGTACTTC
TRBD1	TRBV6-6	TRBJ1-5	NA	CASSRPGQGNQPQHF	TGTGCCAGCAGCCGACCCGGACAGGGGAATCAGCCCCAGCATTTT
TRBD1	TRBV4-1	TRBJ2-7	NA	CASSHGTGGPNEQYF	TGCGCCAGCAGCCACGGGACAGGGGGCCCGAACGAGCAGTACTTC
NA	TRBV6-1	TRBJ1-3	NA	CASVEGANGNTIYF	TGTGCCAGCGTCGAGGGTGCGAACGGAAACACCATATATTTT
NA	TRBV27	TRBJ2-1	NA	CASSLEQNNEQFF	TGTGCCAGCAGTTTAGAACAGAACAATGAGCAGTTCTTC
TRBD1	TRBV7-9	TRBJ1-1	NA	CSSSSLDRGLVMNTEAFF	TGTTCCAGCAGCAGCTTAGACAGGGGCCTAGTTATGAACACTGAAGCTTTCTTT
TRBD1	TRBV6-1	TRBJ2-7	NA	CASRWGQDSYEQYF	TGTGCCAGCAGATGGGGACAGGACTCCTACGAGCAGTACTTC
NA	TRBV5-1	TRBJ1-1	NA	CASSLGGGGGTEAFF	TGCGCCAGCAGCCTAGGGGGGGGCGGGGGGACTGAAGCTTTCTTT
TRBD2	TRBV4-2	TRBJ2-1	NA	CASSYERLAGTNEQFF	TGTGCCAGCAGCTATGAGCGACTAGCGGGGACCAATGAGCAGTTCTTC
TRBD1	TRBV10-3	TRBJ1-4	few	CAISGDRGGEKLFF	TGTGCCATCAGCGGGGACAGGGGAGGCGAAAAACTGTTTTTT
NA	TRBV19	TRBJ1-3	NA	CASSMEGSGNTIYF	TGTGCCAGTAGTATGGAGGGATCTGGAAACACCATATATTTT
NA	TRBV7-2	TRBJ2-2	NA	CASSPLGEYGELFF	TGTGCCAGCAGCCCCCTCGGGGAGTACGGGGAGCTGTTTTTT
NA	TRBV1	TRBJ2-7	NA	CTSSHPTSGIYEQCF	TGCACCAGCAGCCACCCCACTAGCGGGATTTACGAGCAGTGCTTC
NA	TRBV12-2	TRBJ1-2	few	CASRLESSEYGYTF	TGTGCAAGTCGCTTAGAATCCAGCGAATATGGCTACACCTTC
NA	TRBV7-8	TRBJ2-3	NA	CASSLGRDTQYF	TGTGCCAGCAGCTTAGGTCGGGATACGCAGTATTTT
NA	TRBV6-4	TRBJ1-1	NA	CASSDQTYTEAFF	TGTGCCAGCAGTGACCAGACATACACTGAAGCTTTCTTT
NA	TRBV28	TRBJ2-1	NA	CASSWFFLYNEQFF	TGTGCCAGCAGTTGGTTTTTTCTATACAATGAGCAGTTCTTC
TRBD2	TRBV28	TRBJ2-5	NA	CASSFPYPGREGQETQYF	TGTGCCAGCAGTTTCCCGTATCCTGGGCGGGAGGGCCAGGAGACCCAGTACTTC
NA	TRBV11-2	TRBJ2-1	NA	CASSLSWTRPNEQFF	TGTGCCAGCAGCTTATCGTGGACTCGTCCTAATGAGCAGTTCTTC
NA	TRBV28	TRBJ1-1	NA	CASSLWGGSNTEAFF	TGTGCCAGCAGTTTATGGGGGGGGTCGAACACTGAAGCTTTCTTT
NA	TRBV7-7	TRBJ2-5	NA	CASSPGWGVQETQYF	TGTGCCAGCAGCCCGGGGTGGGGGGTACAAGAGACCCAGTACTTC
TRBD1	TRBV2	TRBJ1-2	once	CASRSGGVNYGYTF	TGTGCCAGCAGGTCAGGGGGCGTTAACTATGGCTACACCTTC
TRBD1	TRBV7-6	TRBJ1-2	NA	CASSLGDRGKYGGYTF	TGTGCCAGCAGCTTAGGGGACAGGGGGAAATACGGTGGCTACACCTTC
TRBD2	TRBV2	TRBJ2-3	NA	CASRNGTSGGTDTQYF	TGTGCCAGCAGGAACGGGACTAGCGGAGGCACAGATACGCAGTATTTT
TRBD2	TRBV9	TRBJ2-7	NA	CASSVATGGRPYEQYF	TGTGCCAGCAGCGTAGCCACGGGGGGACGGCCATACGAGCAGTACTTC
NA	TRBV27	TRBJ2-3	NA	CASSLMGSLSTDTQYF	TGTGCCAGCAGTTTAATGGGCAGCCTAAGCACAGATACGCAGTATTTT
NA	TRBV25-1	TRBJ2-5	once	CASSEDLREETQYF	TGTGCCAGCAGTGAGGACCTACGGGAGGAGACCCAGTACTTC
NA	TRBV5-4	TRBJ1-2	NA	CASSAAQGQTNYGYTF	TGTGCCAGCAGCGCGGCCCAGGGACAAACAAACTATGGCTACACCTTC
TRBD1	TRBV29-1	TRBJ1-4	once	CSGSPGGSNEKLFF	TGCAGCGGGAGTCCAGGGGGCTCTAATGAAAAACTGTTTTTT